What follows are 13 T cell receptor beta chains derived from one specimen sequenced in a study of cytomegalovirus exposure and HLA in healthy donors. TCRdb keeps only in-frame clones here, not all; method: immunoSEQ multiplex PCR. Of around 160,000 clones in the sample, 85% were seen once. Sequencing input: PBMCs. The receptors were gathered from a man aged 25 to 40 in good health and CMV-seropositive.

The chain combines TRBV25-1 with TRBJ2-1, with TRBD1 matching 9 bases. The germline gives CDR1 MGHDK, CDR2 SYGVNS. The trim removed 8 bases at V and 5 bases at J, leaving 10 bases unmatched. The CDR3 runs to 15 residues. The CDR3 DNA follows: TGTGCCAGCTCTACTCCACAGGGGGCGAACAATGAGCAGTTCTTC. Translated, it gives CASSTPQGANNEQFF.

Only one count was recorded for this clone. The chain has TRBV7-9 and TRBJ2-3; 14 nucleotides align to TRBD2. Germline CDR1 is SEHNR and CDR2 is FQNEAQ (reference sequence). J gave up 3 bases and V 5 bases, and 4 bases lay outside the gene matches. The CDR3 covers 16 residues. Here the CDR3 reads CASSVTSGGGTDTQYF. CDR3 in DNA: TGTGCCAGCAGCGTGACTAGCGGGGGGGGAACAGATACGCAGTATTTT.

The chain uses TRBV18 and TRBJ1-2; a weak D match, TRBD1 (6 bases). Trimming shortened V by 5 bases and J by 8 bases, and 12 bases separated the two germline ends. The V gene's germline CDR1 is KGHSH and CDR2 LQKENI. CDR3 length: 12 amino acids. The chain's CDR3 is CASSSIQGGYTF. The CDR3 nucleotides are TGTGCCAGCTCATCAATACAGGGAGGCTACACCTTC.

The chain joins TRBV5-1 to TRBJ1-2; D not resolved. The CDR3 has 13 amino acids. CDR1 is SGHRS, CDR2 YFSETQ, per germline. V dropped 1 base and J dropped 11 bases, with 15 bases sitting between them. The CDR3 DNA is TGCGCCAGCAGCTTGAGCGGGGAATCAGGATACACCTTC. Translated, it gives CASSLSGESGYTF.

V gene TRBV4-3 combines with J gene TRBJ1-2; TRBD1 might be the D (6 bases). This CDR3 is 14 amino acids long. With 1 base removed from V and 5 bases from J, the gap between germline ends came to 11 bases. The V gene's germline CDR1 is LGHNA and CDR2 YSLEER. DNA of the CDR3: TGCGCCAGCAGCCAAGGGACAGTGATTTATGGCTACACCTTC. Protein product: CASSQGTVIYGYTF.

A note on this clone: The conserved phenylalanine or tryptophan is not found at the CDR3 terminus, so this likely reflects a read error. The DNA is omitted, as the CDR3 cannot be located on it reliably, and the CDR3 follows TCRdb's listing. The genes are TRBV10-1 and TRBJ1-4; the table's TRBD1 call for D was not verified on the DNA. The CDR3 sequence runs 8 residues, both termini included. From germline, CDR1 is WNHNN and CDR2 SYGVQD (reference sequence). CDR3 amino acids: CASPQGRT.

The chain's CDR3 is CASSLDRGRGYTF. The CDR3 DNA reads TGTGCCAGCAGCCTTGACAGGGGAAGGGGCTACACCTTC. The chain couples TRBV7-9 to TRBJ1-2; 8 bases are a match to TRBD1. The CDR3 sequence is 13 residues long. Germline assignment: CDR1 SEHNR and CDR2 FQNEAQ (reference sequence). The V gene end was trimmed by 5 bases and the J gene end by 8 bases; junction bases not matched to a gene: 7.

The chain combines TRBV5-6 with TRBJ1-4; 8 bases are a match to TRBD1. Unmatched junction bases numbered 7, after V lost 3 bases and J lost 0 bases. CDR3 length: 17 residues. The germline V gene encodes CDR1 SGHDT and CDR2 YYEEEE. CDR3 amino acids: CASSWTGTETTNEKLFF. As DNA, the CDR3 is TGTGCCAGCAGCTGGACAGGGACAGAAACAACTAATGAAAAACTGTTTTTT.

A few counts support this clone. The rearrangement joins TRBV5-1 to TRBJ1-6; weak D call: TRBD1 (6 bases). V lost 0 bases to trimming and J lost 9 bases, with 13 bases between them. CDR1 is SGHRS and CDR2 is YFSETQ in the germline V gene. The CDR3 sequence is 15 residues long. The CDR3 DNA sequence: TGCGCCAGCAGCTTGGGGACAGTCCGAACTTCACCCCTCCACTTT. Translation gives CASSLGTVRTSPLHF.

The chain is built from TRBV7-2 and TRBJ2-5, with D unclear. V was pared by 3 bases and J by 0 bases, with 8 bases between. This CDR3 is 14 amino acids long. CDR1 and CDR2 (germline): SGHTA, FQGNSA. CDR3 sequence: CASSFTVYQETQYF. The DNA of the CDR3 is TGTGCCAGCAGCTTCACAGTGTACCAAGAGACCCAGTACTTC.

This chain links TRBV4-1 with TRBJ2-3; the D gene is possibly TRBD2 (5 bases). Between the trimmed V and J ends, which lost 0 bases and 7 bases, there was a span of 8 bases. CDR3 length: 13 residues. Germline values: CDR1 MGHRA, CDR2 YSYEKL. The DNA for the CDR3 is TGCGCCAGCAGCCAAGATCGGAGGTATACGCAGTATTTT. This encodes CASSQDRRYTQYF.

The chain carries TRBV2 and TRBJ2-2, with D possibly being TRBD1 (5 bases). This CDR3 spans 15 amino acids. Germline assignment: CDR1 SNHLY and CDR2 FYNNEI. Between the trimmed V and J ends, which lost 8 bases and 0 bases, there was a span of 13 bases. The CDR3 here is CASVQGLANTGELFF. The CDR3 DNA sequence: TGTGCCAGCGTGCAGGGCCTAGCGAACACCGGGGAGCTGTTTTTT.

V and J are TRBV5-1 and TRBJ2-2; 11 nucleotides agree with TRBD2. The length of the CDR3 is 17 residues. Germline assignment: CDR1 SGHRS and CDR2 YFSETQ. Germline trimming cut 0 bases from V and 5 bases from J; bases unmatched to any gene: 6. CDR3 loop: CASSLGASGGRTGELFF. Written as DNA, the CDR3 is TGCGCCAGCAGCTTGGGAGCTAGCGGGGGGAGAACCGGGGAGCTGTTTTTT.